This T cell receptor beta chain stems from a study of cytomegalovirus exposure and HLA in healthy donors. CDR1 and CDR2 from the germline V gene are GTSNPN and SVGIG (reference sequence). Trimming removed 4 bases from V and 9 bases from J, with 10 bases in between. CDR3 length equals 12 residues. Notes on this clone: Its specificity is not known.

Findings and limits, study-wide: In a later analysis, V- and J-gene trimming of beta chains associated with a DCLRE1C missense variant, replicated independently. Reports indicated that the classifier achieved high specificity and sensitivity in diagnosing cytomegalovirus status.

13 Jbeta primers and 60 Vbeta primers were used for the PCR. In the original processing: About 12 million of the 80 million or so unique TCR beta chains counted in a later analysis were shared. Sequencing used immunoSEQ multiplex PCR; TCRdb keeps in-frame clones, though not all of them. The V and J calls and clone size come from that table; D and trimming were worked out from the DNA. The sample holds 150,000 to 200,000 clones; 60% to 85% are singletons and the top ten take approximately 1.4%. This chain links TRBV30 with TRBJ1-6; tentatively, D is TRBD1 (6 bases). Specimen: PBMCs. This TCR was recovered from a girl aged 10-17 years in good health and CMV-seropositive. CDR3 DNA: TGTGCCTGGAAACAGGGTTTTTCACCCCTCCACTTT. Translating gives CAWKQGFSPLHF.